This passage covers 20 T cell receptor beta chains from one sample sequenced in a study of shared T cell receptors in the human thymus (dated by TCRdb to the early 2020s). Libraries came from the immunoSEQ multiplex PCR assay. Imported from immuneACCESS, the table was reduced by TCRdb to in-frame sequences with V and J called. These copies leave out some clones; in studies compared against another copy, an unresolved V gene accounts for under half, and the cause of the remainder is not known. A total of hundreds of thousands of clones appear in this sample, approximately 87% of them only once. Jointly, the top ten make up about 0.0094% of the sample. The same sample was also studied in work on human thymus T cells.

The sequenced sample was thymocytes. The receptors stem from a boy in the first two years of life with a congenital heart defect. Donor details come from another sample of the same person, matched by shared clones.

This chain connects TRBV25-1 to TRBJ2-5; 7 nucleotides match TRBD1. Trimming took 5 bases from V and 4 from J; bases not matched to a gene: 1. CDR3 length equals 12 residues. Per germline, CDR1 MGHDK and CDR2 SYGVNS. The CDR3 sequence is CASSPGGETQYF. CDR3 DNA sequence: TGTGCCAGCAGTCCAGGGGGAGAGACCCAGTACTTC.

This clone appeared a few times. The genes are TRBV18 and TRBJ2-7, with 9 bases aligning to TRBD1. This CDR3 has 15 residues. V lost 3 bases to trimming and J lost 4 bases; unmatched junction nucleotides: 7. Looked up from germline, CDR1 is KGHSH and CDR2 is LQKENI. The DNA for the CDR3 is TGTGCCAGCTCACCGTCGGGACAGGGAACTTACGAGCAGTACTTC. This sequence encodes CASSPSGQGTYEQYF. The complete variable domain, with remaining parts taken from reference TRBV18 and TRBJ2-7, reads NAGVMQNPRHLVRRRGQEARLRCSPMKGHSHVYWYRQLPEEGLKFMVYLQKENIIDESGMPKERFSAEFPKEGPSILRIQQVVRGDSAAYFCASSPSGQGTYEQYFGPGTRLTVT.

The gene calls are TRBV18 and TRBJ1-5, with D maybe TRBD1 (6 bases). The V gene's germline CDR1 is KGHSH and CDR2 LQKENI. The CDR3 is 13 residues long. V was pared by 6 bases and J by 7 bases, with 13 bases between. This CDR3 is CASSLQGPQPQHF. DNA of the CDR3: TGTGCCAGCTCCTTACAGGGTCCCCAGCCCCAGCATTTT.

V and J are TRBV28 and TRBJ2-7, with a weak D call TRBD2 (5 bases). Per germline, CDR1 MDHEN and CDR2 SYDVKM. This CDR3 is built from 17 residues. V lost 8 bases, J lost 0 bases, and 23 bases lay in between. CDR3 nucleotide sequence: TGTGCCAGCTCCCCCCTTGGAGGCCCAAAAACCTCCTACGAGCAGTACTTC. Amino acids: CASSPLGGPKTSYEQYF.

The V and J genes are TRBV7-8 and TRBJ2-6; D may be TRBD1 (6 bases). Trimming stripped 4 bases from V and 2 bases from J, with 18 bases between. This CDR3 region has 18 residues. The germline V gene has CDR1 SGHVS and CDR2 FQNEAQ. This chain's CDR3 is CASSWPGQGKAGANVLTF. The CDR3 DNA sequence: TGTGCCAGCAGCTGGCCGGGACAAGGAAAAGCTGGGGCCAACGTCCTGACTTTC.

This clone appeared once. The rearrangement uses TRBV4-1 and TRBJ2-4, with 10 bases identical to TRBD2. The CDR3 is 19 amino acids. The germline gives CDR1 MGHRA, CDR2 YSYEKL. Trimming at V came to 0 bases and at J to 7 bases, leaving 15 bases not matched to a gene. The CDR3 DNA sequence: TGCGCCAGCAGCCAAGAAAAAGGTCGTAAGCGGGGGGGAGGGAACATTCAGTACTTC. Translation: CASSQEKGRKRGGGNIQYF.

The count of this clone is one. V usage is TRBV11-2 and J usage is TRBJ1-6; weak D call: TRBD1 (5 bases). The CDR3 covers 15 residues. The germline gives CDR1 SGHAT, CDR2 FQNNGV. V was shortened by 4 bases and J by 7 bases, with 14 bases between the two germline ends. The CDR3 nucleotides are TGTGCCAGCAGCTGGGCTCGACAGAGAAATTCACCCCTCCACTTT. Its protein is CASSWARQRNSPLHF.

The rearrangement joins TRBV28 to TRBJ1-3; TRBD1 matches 8 bases. Germline CDR1 MDHEN, CDR2 SYDVKM. V was clipped by 2 bases and J by 2 bases; unmatched bases: 5. This CDR3 spans 16 amino acids. CDR3 sequence: CASSLDRGPPGNTIYF. CDR3 nucleotides: TGTGCCAGCAGTTTAGACAGGGGACCTCCTGGAAACACCATATATTTT.

This clone showed up just once. The rearrangement links TRBV4-1 to TRBJ1-6; 7 bases agree with TRBD1. The CDR3 runs to 16 residues. The trim removed 2 bases at V and 7 bases at J, leaving 8 bases unmatched. Germline CDR1 and CDR2: MGHRA and YSYEKL. The CDR3 here is CASSQPLTGPNSPLHF. The CDR3 bases are TGCGCCAGCAGCCAACCCCTGACAGGGCCGAATTCACCCCTCCACTTT.

V and J are TRBV27 and TRBJ1-5, with TRBD1 matching over 7 bases. With V trimmed by 2 bases and J by 0 bases, 4 bases remained unmatched. The germline gives CDR1 MNHEY, CDR2 SMNVEV (reference sequence). CDR3 length: 16 amino acids. The CDR3 is CASSLGDSNSNQPQHF. CDR3 DNA: TGTGCCAGCAGTTTAGGGGACAGCAATAGCAATCAGCCCCAGCATTTT.

This chain uses TRBV7-9 with TRBJ1-2, with 7 bases matching TRBD1. CDR1 and CDR2 from the germline V gene are SEHNR and FQNEAQ (reference sequence). This CDR3 has 15 residues. V dropped 5 bases and J dropped 5; count of bases not matched to a gene: 11. The DNA of the CDR3 is TGTGCCAGCAGCCCGATGGACGGGACAGAGTATGGCTACACCTTC. Translating it yields CASSPMDGTEYGYTF.

The chain recombines TRBV11-2 with TRBJ2-5; D might be TRBD2 (5 bases). Per the germline V gene, CDR1 is SGHAT and CDR2 is FQNNGV. Trimming left V 5 bases short and J 4 bases short, with 17 bases between. The CDR3 extends over 15 amino acids. CDR3 residues: CASSLPGEERETQYF. Written as DNA, the CDR3 is TGTGCCAGCAGCCTGCCCGGGGAAGAGCGAGAGACCCAGTACTTC.

V is TRBV19 and J is TRBJ2-3; D is perhaps TRBD1 (5 bases). Looked up from germline, CDR1 is LNHDA and CDR2 is SQIVND (reference sequence). Trimming pared 4 bases from V and 4 bases from J, leaving 15 bases between. CDR3 length equals 15 residues. For the CDR3, the DNA is TGTGCCAGTAGTACAATCCAGTGGGGCGCAGATACGCAGTATTTT. Translation: CASSTIQWGADTQYF.

This sequence joins TRBV7-9 and TRBJ2-2; no definite D call. Trimming cost V 2 bases and J 1 base, with 14 bases left between them. Germline CDR1 reads SEHNR; CDR2 reads FQNEAQ (reference sequence). The CDR3 spans 17 residues. CDR3 sequence reads: CASSLKSGSGNTGELFF. The CDR3 DNA sequence: TGTGCCAGCAGCTTAAAGTCCGGATCAGGGAACACCGGGGAGCTGTTTTTT.

This chain connects TRBV28 to TRBJ2-5; 7 bases match TRBD2. Trimming took 6 bases from V and 5 from J; bases not matched to a gene: 12. Germline values: CDR1 MDHEN, CDR2 SYDVKM. The CDR3 is made up of 15 amino acids. The CDR3 DNA reads as TGTGCCAGCAGGTTAGCGGGTCCGCCGGGGGAGACCCAGTACTTC. Translation: CASRLAGPPGETQYF.

The V and J genes are TRBV7-8 and TRBJ2-7; 7 nucleotides match TRBD1. The V segment lost 3 bases and the J segment 3 bases; nucleotides outside the gene matches: 8. CDR1 is SGHVS, CDR2 FQNEAQ, per germline. The CDR3 is made up of 15 amino acids. CDR3 sequence reads: CASSFARQGCYEQYF. The DNA for the CDR3 is TGTGCCAGCAGCTTTGCCCGACAGGGCTGCTACGAGCAGTACTTC.

The genes are TRBV27 and TRBJ2-1, with D tentatively TRBD2 (6 bases). Trimming cost V 4 bases and J 0 bases, with 10 bases left between them. The CDR3 is made up of 15 amino acids. Germline V gives CDR1 MNHEY, CDR2 SMNVEV (reference sequence). Here the CDR3 DNA reads TGTGCCAGCAGTTCTCGGGAGTTCTCCTACAATGAGCAGTTCTTC. It codes for CASSSREFSYNEQFF.

This CDR3 is CSVVGRQVKSYNEQFF. In nucleotides, the CDR3 is TGCAGCGTTGTGGGCAGACAGGTCAAATCCTACAATGAGCAGTTCTTC. The V call is TRBV29-1, the J call TRBJ2-1, with D possibly being TRBD1 (6 bases). Germline CDR1 is SQVTM and CDR2 is ANQGSEA. V was cut by 4 bases and J by 1 base, with 17 bases left in between. This CDR3 has 16 residues.

The CDR3 sequence: CASSPPGVVGNEKLFF. CDR3 in DNA: TGTGCCAGCAGTCCCCCCGGGGTAGTTGGTAATGAAAAACTGTTTTTT. The chain employs TRBV27 and TRBJ1-4; D unclear. V gave up 5 bases and J gave up 4 bases, with 17 bases separating them. The CDR3 is made up of 16 amino acids. Per germline, CDR1 MNHEY and CDR2 SMNVEV (reference sequence).

The chain is built from TRBV14 and TRBJ1-2, with a tentative D call TRBD1 (6 bases). CDR1 SGHDN and CDR2 FVKESK come from the germline V gene. V was cut by 0 bases and J by 3 bases, with 8 bases left in between. The CDR3 is 14 residues long. The CDR3 nucleotides read TGTGCCAGCAGCCAAGATGCAGGGGACTATGGCTACACCTTC. It is translated as CASSQDAGDYGYTF.